This T cell receptor beta chain came from a study of blood T cell repertoires in COVID-19. Overall study: Samples came from the United States, Italy and Spain, spanning acute and convalescent COVID-19. T cells, B-cell-depleted T cells, or PBMCs supplied cDNA or gDNA.

Here immunoSEQ multiplex PCR was the method, and the copy in TCRdb shows in-frame clones only, minus some. The sample carries 50,000 to 75,000 clones, 89% recorded once. Germline CDR1 is SGHNT and CDR2 is YYREEE (reference sequence). The CDR3 is 14 residues long. The V end was cut by 1 base, the J end by 4 bases, with 11 bases between. The receptor's source is a man between 60 and 75 years old with acute or convalescent COVID-19. The sequencing sample was made of peripheral blood. This chain joins TRBV5-4 and TRBJ1-2; D is undetermined. The CDR3 DNA reads TGTGCCAGCAGCTTGCCCAAGCCCTTCTATGGCTACACCTTC. This sequence encodes CASSLPKPFYGYTF.